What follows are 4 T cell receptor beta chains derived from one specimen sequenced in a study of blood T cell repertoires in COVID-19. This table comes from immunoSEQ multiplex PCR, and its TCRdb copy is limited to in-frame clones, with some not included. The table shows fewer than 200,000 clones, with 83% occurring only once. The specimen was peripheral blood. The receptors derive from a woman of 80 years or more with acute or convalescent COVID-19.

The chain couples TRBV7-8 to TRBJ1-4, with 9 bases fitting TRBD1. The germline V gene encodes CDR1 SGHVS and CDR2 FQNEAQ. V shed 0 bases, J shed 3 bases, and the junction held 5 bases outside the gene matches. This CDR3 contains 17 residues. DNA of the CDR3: TGTGCCAGCAGCTTAGCGGGACAGGGTGCAGCTAATGAAAAACTGTTTTTT. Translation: CASSLAGQGAANEKLFF.

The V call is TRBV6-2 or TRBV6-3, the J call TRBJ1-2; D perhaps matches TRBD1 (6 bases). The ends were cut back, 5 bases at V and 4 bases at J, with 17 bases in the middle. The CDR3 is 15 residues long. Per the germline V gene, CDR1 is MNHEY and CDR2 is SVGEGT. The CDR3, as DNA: TGTGCCAGCAGTCCGTCTGGGACATACCCCTATGGCTACACCTTC. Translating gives CASSPSGTYPYGYTF.

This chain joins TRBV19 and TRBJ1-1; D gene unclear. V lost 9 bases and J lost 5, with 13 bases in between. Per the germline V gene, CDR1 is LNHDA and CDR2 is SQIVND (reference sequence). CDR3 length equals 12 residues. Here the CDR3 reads CASKSPVTEAFF. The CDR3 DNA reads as TGTGCCAGCAAATCCCCGGTAACTGAAGCTTTCTTT.

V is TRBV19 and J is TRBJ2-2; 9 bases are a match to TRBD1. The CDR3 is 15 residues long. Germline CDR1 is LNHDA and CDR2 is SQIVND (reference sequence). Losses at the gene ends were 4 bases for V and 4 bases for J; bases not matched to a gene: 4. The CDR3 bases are TGTGCCAGTAGTACCTCGACAGGGGGCACCGGGGAGCTGTTTTTT. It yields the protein CASSTSTGGTGELFF.